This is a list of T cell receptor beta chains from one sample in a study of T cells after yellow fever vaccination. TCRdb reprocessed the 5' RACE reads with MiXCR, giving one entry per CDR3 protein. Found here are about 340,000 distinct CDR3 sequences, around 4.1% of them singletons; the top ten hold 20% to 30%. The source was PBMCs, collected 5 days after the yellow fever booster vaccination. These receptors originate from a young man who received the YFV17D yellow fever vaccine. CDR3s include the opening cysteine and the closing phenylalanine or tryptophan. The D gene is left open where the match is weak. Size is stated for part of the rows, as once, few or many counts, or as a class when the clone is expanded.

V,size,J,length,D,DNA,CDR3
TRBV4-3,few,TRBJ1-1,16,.,TGCGCCAGCAGCCTCCGGACCGGGGTTGGGGGCACTGAAGCTTTCTTT,CASSLRTGVGGTEAFF
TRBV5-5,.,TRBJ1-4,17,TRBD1,TGTGCCAGCAGCCACGGGACAGCGGTCCCGTCTAATGAAAAACTGTTTTTT,CASSHGTAVPSNEKLFF
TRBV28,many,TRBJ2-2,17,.,TGTGCCAGCAGCCCCCCCGCGAGGGGCCCTACCACCGGGGAGCTGTTTTTT,CASSPPARGPTTGELFF
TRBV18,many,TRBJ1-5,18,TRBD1,TGTGCCAGCTCACCCGGGACAGGGAGAGGAAATCGCAATCAGCCCCAGCATTTT,CASSPGTGRGNRNQPQHF
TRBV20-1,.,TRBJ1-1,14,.,TGCAGTGCTCCCCGGCCCGGCGGGGGCACTGAAGCTTTCTTT,CSAPRPGGGTEAFF
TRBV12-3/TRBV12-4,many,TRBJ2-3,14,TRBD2,TGTGCCAGCACCCAGCGCGGGGGGGCAGATACGCAGTATTTT,CASTQRGGADTQYF
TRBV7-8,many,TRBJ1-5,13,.,TGTGCCAGCAGCGCCCGGGGAGATCAGCCCCAGCATTTT,CASSARGDQPQHF
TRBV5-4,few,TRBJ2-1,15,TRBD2,TGTGCCAGCAGCTTGGAGACTAGCTACTACAATGAGCAGTTCTTC,CASSLETSYYNEQFF
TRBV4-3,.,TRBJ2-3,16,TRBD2,TGCGCCAGCAGCCAAGGATCGGGGGGGCATACAGATACGCAGTATTTT,CASSQGSGGHTDTQYF
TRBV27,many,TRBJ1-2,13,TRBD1,TGTGCCAGCAGGACCGGGACAGGGTTTGGCTACACCTTC,CASRTGTGFGYTF
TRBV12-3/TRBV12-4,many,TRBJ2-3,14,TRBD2,TGTGCCAGCAGTTCGACTAGCGGGGGGGATACGCAGTATTTT,CASSSTSGGDTQYF
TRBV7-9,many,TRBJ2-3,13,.,TGTGCCAGCAGCTTAGAGGGTGCCGGGACGCAGTATTTT,CASSLEGAGTQYF
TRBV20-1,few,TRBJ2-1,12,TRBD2,TGCAGTGCCCAGCGGGGGGGGAATGAGCAGTTCTTC,CSAQRGGNEQFF
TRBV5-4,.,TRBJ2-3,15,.,TGTGCCAGCAGCTTGGCGCGACCTAGCACAGATACGCAGTATTTT,CASSLARPSTDTQYF
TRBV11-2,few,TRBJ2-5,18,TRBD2,TGTGCCAGCAGCTTAGAGGGGGCTAGCGGGGGGTACCAAGAGACCCAGTACTTC,CASSLEGASGGYQETQYF
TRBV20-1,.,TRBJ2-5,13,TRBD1,TGCAGTGCGCACGACAGGGGACAAGAGACCCAGTACTTC,CSAHDRGQETQYF
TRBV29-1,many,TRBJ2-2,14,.,TGCAGCGTCGGAAGGGTGGACGGAACCGGGGAGCTGTTTTTT,CSVGRVDGTGELFF
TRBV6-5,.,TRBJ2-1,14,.,TGTGCCAGCAGTTACGAGGACAGCCACAATGAGCAGTTCTTC,CASSYEDSHNEQFF
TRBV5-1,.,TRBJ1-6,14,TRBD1,TGCGCCAGCGCCCAGGGGGTTTATAATTCACCCCTCCACTTT,CASAQGVYNSPLHF
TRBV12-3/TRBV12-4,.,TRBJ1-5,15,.,TGTGCCACCTCAGTTTACACAGAGCCGAATCAGCCCCAGCATTTT,CATSVYTEPNQPQHF
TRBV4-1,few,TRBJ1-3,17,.,TGCGCCAGCAGCCTCACGTCTACGGGGATCTCTGGAAACACCATATATTTT,CASSLTSTGISGNTIYF
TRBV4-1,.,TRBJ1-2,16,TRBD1,TGCGCCAGCAGCCACCAGGGGGCTTTACTGGATGATGGCTACACCTTC,CASSHQGALLDDGYTF
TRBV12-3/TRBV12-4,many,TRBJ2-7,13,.,TGTGCCAGCAGCAGGGGAGCAGCGTACGAGCAGTACTTC,CASSRGAAYEQYF